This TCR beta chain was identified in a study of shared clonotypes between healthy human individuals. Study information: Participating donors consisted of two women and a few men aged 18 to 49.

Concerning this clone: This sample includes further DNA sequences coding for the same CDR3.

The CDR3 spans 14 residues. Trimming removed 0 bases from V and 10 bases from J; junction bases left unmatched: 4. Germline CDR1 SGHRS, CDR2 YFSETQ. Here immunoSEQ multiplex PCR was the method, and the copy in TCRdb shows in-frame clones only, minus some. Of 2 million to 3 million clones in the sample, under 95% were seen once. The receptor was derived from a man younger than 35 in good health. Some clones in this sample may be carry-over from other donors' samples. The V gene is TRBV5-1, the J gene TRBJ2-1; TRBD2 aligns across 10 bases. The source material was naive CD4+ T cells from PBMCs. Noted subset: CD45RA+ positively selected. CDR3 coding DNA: TGCGCCAGCAGCTTGGGACTAGCGGGTCTCGAGCAGTTCTTC. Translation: CASSLGLAGLEQFF.